The 18 T cell receptor beta chains below were found in one sample sequenced in a study of PD-L1 blockade in urothelial cancer. Clones were read by immunoSEQ multiplex PCR, and TCRdb kept only the in-frame ones, dropping some. Altogether nearly 50,000 clones are present, approximately 86% being singletons, with the ten largest covering less than 2%. Time point meaning: peripheral blood 6 weeks after treatment start. This specimen was PBMCs, taken around atezolizumab (anti-PD-L1) treatment. The receptors here all came from a man aged 45-65 years with urothelial cancer.

V usage is TRBV7-9 and J usage is TRBJ1-2, with 9 bases identical to TRBD1. The germline V gene encodes CDR1 SEHNR and CDR2 FQNEAQ (reference sequence). V gave up 4 bases and J gave up 4 bases; unmatched junction bases: 7. CDR3 size: 15 residues. The chain's CDR3 is CASSYTGGTFYGYTF. CDR3 nucleotide sequence: TGTGCCAGCAGCTACACAGGGGGCACTTTCTATGGCTACACCTTC. Supplemented by reference TRBV7-9 and TRBJ1-2, the full variable domain reads DTGVSQNPRHKITKRGQNVTFRCDPISEHNRLYWYRQTLGQGPEFLTYFQNEAQLEKSRLLSDRFSAERPKGSFSTLEIQRTEQGDSAMYLCASSYTGGTFYGYTFGSGTRLTVV.

This clone showed up just a few times. This chain uses TRBV4-1 with TRBJ2-2, with D possibly being TRBD2 (6 bases). The V end lost 8 bases, the J end lost 4 bases, and 14 bases lay between the germline ends. Germline V lookup: CDR1 MGHRA, CDR2 YSYEKL. There are 14 residues in the CDR3. CDR3 sequence (DNA): TGCGCCAGCGGGGCACTGGGGGGCACCGGGGAGCTGTTTTTT. It is translated as CASGALGGTGELFF.

The chain has TRBV9 and TRBJ1-1; 7 positions agree with TRBD1. The germline V gene encodes CDR1 SGDLS and CDR2 YYNGEE. V gave up 5 bases and J gave up 0 bases; unmatched junction bases: 1. The CDR3 totals 13 residues. The CDR3 reads CASRGQLNTEAFF. The CDR3 nucleotides are TGTGCCAGCAGGGGACAGTTGAACACTGAAGCTTTCTTT.

The V and J genes are TRBV27 and TRBJ2-7, with unresolved D. This CDR3 region has 14 residues. Trimming took off 5 bases at V and 1 base at J, with 12 bases between the two ends. Germline values: CDR1 MNHEY, CDR2 SMNVEV (reference sequence). The CDR3 nucleotides read TGTGCCAGCAGTCAATTGGGCAGTTCCTACGAGCAGTACTTC. Its translation is CASSQLGSSYEQYF.

This chain connects TRBV7-9 to TRBJ2-1; 7 bases are shared with TRBD2. Per the germline V gene, CDR1 is SEHNR and CDR2 is FQNEAQ (reference sequence). The junction had 13 bases not matched to a gene; V was cut back by 4 bases and J by 7 bases. This CDR3 has 16 residues. The CDR3 DNA follows: TGTGCCAGCAGCTCCTCTGGCGGGAGAAGGTTTAATGAGCAGTTCTTC. This encodes CASSSSGGRRFNEQFF. The variable domain in full, completed from reference TRBV7-9 and TRBJ2-1, reads DTGVSQNPRHKITKRGQNVTFRCDPISEHNRLYWYRQTLGQGPEFLTYFQNEAQLEKSRLLSDRFSAERPKGSFSTLEIQRTEQGDSAMYLCASSSSGGRRFNEQFFGPGTRLTVL.

The chain recombines TRBV28 with TRBJ2-3, with 10 nucleotides matching TRBD2. V trimming: 6 bases; J trimming: 2 bases; junction bases outside the gene matches: 11. Germline CDR1 and CDR2: MDHEN and SYDVKM. The CDR3 contains 17 residues. The CDR3: CASSAWTSGLYTDTQYF. Written as DNA, the CDR3 is TGTGCCAGCAGCGCCTGGACTAGCGGCCTCTACACAGATACGCAGTATTTT.

This chain joins TRBV9 and TRBJ1-1, with 7 bases that match TRBD1. Germline values: CDR1 SGDLS, CDR2 YYNGEE. The CDR3 has 15 amino acids. With 1 base clipped from V and 0 bases from J, the junction kept 3 bases outside the gene matches. CDR3 residues: CASSVQGGLNTEAFF. The CDR3 bases are TGTGCCAGCAGCGTACAGGGGGGTCTGAACACTGAAGCTTTCTTT.

This sequence joins TRBV5-6 and TRBJ1-4; 9 bases are shared with TRBD1. In germline, CDR1 is SGHDT, CDR2 YYEEEE. This CDR3 has 14 residues. With V trimmed by 3 bases and J by 8 bases, 5 bases remained unmatched. CDR3 region: CASSSDRGQEKLFF. For the CDR3, the DNA is TGTGCCAGCAGCTCGGACAGGGGACAGGAAAAACTGTTTTTT.

In its sample, this clone was seen a few times. The chain is built from TRBV6-1 and TRBJ1-2, with 9 bases fitting TRBD1. This CDR3 is built from 14 residues. The V gene's germline CDR1 is MNHNS and CDR2 SASEGT. Trimming removed 6 bases from V and 5 bases from J; junction bases left unmatched: 7. This CDR3 reads CASSLDRGHYGYTF. As DNA, the CDR3 is TGTGCCAGCAGCCTGGACAGGGGCCATTATGGCTACACCTTC.

This clone was detected once. Within the sample, other DNA sequences also encode this same CDR3. The genes are TRBV11-2 and TRBJ2-4; 8 bases are a match to TRBD2. The CDR3 spans 14 residues. The V gene end was trimmed by 4 bases and the J gene end by 4 bases; junction bases not matched to a gene: 3. Germline V gene data show CDR1 as SGHAT and CDR2 as FQNNGV. CDR3 region: CASSSRLAKNIQYF. The CDR3 DNA follows: TGTGCCAGCAGCTCCCGACTAGCGAAAAACATTCAGTACTTC.

In this sample, this clone turned up once. The chain employs TRBV5-1 and TRBJ2-3, with TRBD2 identical over 9 bases. This CDR3 is built from 15 residues. Germline-derived CDR1 and CDR2 are SGHRS and YFSETQ. V lost 4 bases to trimming and J lost 1 base; unmatched junction nucleotides: 4. CDR3 in DNA: TGCGCCAGCAGCAAATTAGCGGGAGGCACAGATACGCAGTATTTT. Amino acids: CASSKLAGGTDTQYF.

This chain links TRBV9 with TRBJ2-5; possibly TRBD1 for D (5 bases). CDR3 length: 13 residues. Germline loops: CDR1 SGDLS, CDR2 YYNGEE. Trimming left V 0 bases short and J 5 bases short, with 8 bases between. In DNA form, the CDR3 reads TGTGCCAGCAGCGTAGAGAAGGGGGAGACCCAGTACTTC. This sequence encodes CASSVEKGETQYF.

This clone was counted once. The chain couples TRBV6-5 to TRBJ2-6, with no clear D. Germline CDR1 MNHEY, CDR2 SVGAGI. The CDR3 has 14 residues. The ends were cut back, 10 bases at V and 6 bases at J, with 16 bases in the middle. The CDR3 DNA reads as TGTGCCACAACCCATAGAACCGTGGCCAACGTCCTGACTTTC. The encoded protein is CATTHRTVANVLTF.

The chain recombines TRBV5-8 with TRBJ2-3; 8 bases agree with TRBD1. J gave up 1 base and V 3 bases, and 4 bases lay outside the gene matches. Per germline, CDR1 SGHTS and CDR2 YDEGEE. The CDR3 is 15 residues long. Here the CDR3 reads CASSSGTGGTDTQYF. The CDR3 nucleotides read TGTGCCAGCAGCTCCGGGACAGGAGGCACAGATACGCAGTATTTT.

The rearrangement links TRBV30 to TRBJ2-7; the match to TRBD1 covers 10 bases. The junction had 14 bases not matched to a gene; V was cut back by 3 bases and J by 3 bases. The CDR3 is made up of 17 amino acids. Germline V gene data show CDR1 as GTSNPN and CDR2 as SVGIG (reference sequence). Written as DNA, the CDR3 is TGTGCCTGGAGACCCCCAAATTCCGGGACAGGGGACTACGAGCAGTACTTC. Translated: CAWRPPNSGTGDYEQYF.

This clone was seen a few times. The chain carries TRBV12-2 and TRBJ1-1; TRBD1 was called by the table and not checked on the DNA. TRBV12-2 is termed a pseudogene. CDR3 length equals 14 residues. The CDR3 protein is CASRFRQGRTEAFF. The CDR3 DNA sequence: TGTGCAAGTCGCTTCCGACAGGGGAGAACTGAAGCTTTCTTT.

The V call is TRBV12-5, the J call TRBJ2-7, with 8 bases lining up with TRBD1. This CDR3 spans 16 amino acids. Germline V gives CDR1 LGHNT, CDR2 FRNRAP. Trimming removed 2 bases from V and 4 bases from J; junction bases left unmatched: 10. The CDR3 is CASGLTLQGAVYEQYF. CDR3 nucleotides: TGTGCTAGTGGTTTGACCCTCCAGGGGGCGGTTTACGAGCAGTACTTC.

The chain combines TRBV15 with TRBJ1-2; no reliable D call. CDR1 is LNHNV, CDR2 YYDKDF, per germline (reference sequence). There are 17 residues in the CDR3. V lost 0 bases and J lost 3, with 17 bases in between. The CDR3 spells CATSRDNSLELDYGYTF. The DNA of the CDR3 is TGTGCCACCAGCAGAGATAACTCCTTAGAGTTGGACTATGGCTACACCTTC.